This T cell receptor beta chain was found in a study of cytomegalovirus exposure and HLA in healthy donors. Across the study: An analysis done earlier identified fewer than 140 million unique TCR beta sequences from about 179 million T cells. Broader study findings: A later analysis reportedly found fewer N-insertions in an Asian-associated ancestry cluster than the approximately 660-donor mean. A list of 164 TCR beta chains associated with cytomegalovirus was given.

V lost 2 bases and J 5 bases, leaving 16 bases between the germline ends. CDR3 size: 16 residues. Germline assignment: CDR1 LNHDA and CDR2 SQIVND (reference sequence). PCR employed 60 Vbeta and 13 Jbeta primers. Original handling: Later analysis identified tens of millions of unique TCR beta chains, 10 million to 12 million shared. The data were produced by immunoSEQ multiplex PCR, yet TCRdb's version contains in-frame clones alone and is incomplete. Clonal size and the V and J genes are those of that table, whereas D and trimming came from the DNA. The sample yields about 190,000 clones, 79% seen once. A few counts support this clone. Its target is unknown.

This clonotype was sampled from a woman under 30 in good health and CMV-seronegative. Sample: PBMCs. The chain recombines TRBV19 with TRBJ1-5; unclear D gene. CDR3 sequence reads: CASSIPTRSFHQPQHF. CDR3 nucleotide sequence: TGTGCCAGTAGTATACCGACAAGAAGCTTTCATCAGCCCCAGCATTTT.